The rows below give T cell receptor beta chains drawn from one sample of a study of radiotherapy plus CTLA-4 blockade in lung cancer. Sequencing was performed with immunoSEQ multiplex PCR; in TCRdb, only in-frame clones are kept and a portion is missing. The sample yields 25,000 to 35,000 clones, approximately 77% seen once. Specimen: peripheral blood, collected from a patient treated with radiotherapy plus ipilimumab. The receptors originated from a human donor with non-small cell lung cancer whose response to radiotherapy plus ipilimumab could not be evaluated. Each CDR3 is given with its conserved first and last residue. D genes are given only for firm matches. Clone size is stated in some rows and not others, as once, few, many or a class when expanded.

D: NA
J: TRBJ2-7
size: NA
V: TRBV6-5
CDR3: CASSATGLESLGQYF
DNA: TGTGCCAGCAGTGCTACAGGGCTAGAGTCCCTCGGGCAGTACTTC

D: TRBD2
J: TRBJ2-7
size: NA
V: TRBV27
CDR3: CASSLSRGRGSEQYF
DNA: TGTGCCAGCAGTTTATCTCGCGGGAGAGGATCCGAGCAGTACTTC

D: TRBD1
J: TRBJ2-1
size: NA
V: TRBV5-1
CDR3: CASSSGTGGSYNEQFF
DNA: TGCGCCAGCAGCTCCGGGACAGGGGGCTCCTACAATGAGCAGTTCTTC

D: NA
J: TRBJ2-5
size: NA
V: TRBV5-1
CDR3: CASSLFEIGGETQYF
DNA: TGCGCCAGCAGCCTTTTCGAGATAGGAGGAGAGACCCAGTACTTC

D: TRBD1
J: TRBJ2-7
size: NA
V: TRBV9
CDR3: CASSSQGLEQYF
DNA: TGTGCCAGCAGCTCACAGGGGCTCGAGCAGTACTTC

D: TRBD2
J: TRBJ2-7
size: NA
V: TRBV19
CDR3: CASSLSGGEQYF
DNA: TGTGCCAGTAGCCTTTCGGGGGGGGAGCAGTACTTC

D: TRBD2
J: TRBJ2-1
size: NA
V: TRBV7-9
CDR3: CASSFGGTRSYEQFF
DNA: TGTGCCAGCAGCTTTGGAGGGACTAGGAGTTATGAGCAGTTCTTC

D: TRBD1
J: TRBJ2-7
size: few
V: TRBV28
CDR3: CASSLHRTGSYEQYF
DNA: TGTGCCAGCAGCCTACATCGGACAGGGAGCTACGAGCAGTACTTC

D: NA
J: TRBJ2-7
size: NA
V: TRBV30
CDR3: CAWSVSASDEQYF
DNA: TGTGCCTGGAGTGTTTCGGCCAGCGACGAGCAGTACTTC

D: NA
J: TRBJ2-1
size: once
V: TRBV6-5
CDR3: CASSLAFQSYNEQFF
DNA: TGTGCCAGCAGTTTAGCGTTCCAGTCCTACAATGAGCAGTTCTTC

D: TRBD1
J: TRBJ1-2
size: NA
V: TRBV5-1
CDR3: CASSTGDRGTYGYTF
DNA: TGCGCCAGCAGCACGGGGGACAGGGGGACCTATGGCTACACCTTC

D: NA
J: TRBJ2-3
size: NA
V: TRBV7-9
CDR3: CASSPRQISHEVSTDTQYF
DNA: TGTGCCAGCAGCCCCAGACAGATATCCCATGAGGTCAGCACAGATACGCAGTATTTT

D: NA
J: TRBJ1-1
size: NA
V: TRBV28
CDR3: CASRSTRSEAFF
DNA: TGTGCCAGCAGATCAACTCGAAGCGAAGCTTTCTTT

D: NA
J: TRBJ1-3
size: NA
V: TRBV19
CDR3: CASSAAGTKGNTIYF
DNA: TGTGCCAGTAGTGCGGCCGGGACAAAAGGCAACACCATATATTTT

D: TRBD2
J: TRBJ2-1
size: NA
V: TRBV7-2
CDR3: CASSPRRLAGENEQFF
DNA: TGTGCCAGCAGCCCGCGAAGGCTAGCGGGAGAAAATGAGCAGTTCTTC

D: NA
J: TRBJ2-7
size: NA
V: TRBV4-1
CDR3: CASSQNPSGTYEQYF
DNA: TGCGCCAGCAGCCAAAATCCCTCCGGGACCTACGAGCAGTACTTC

D: TRBD1
J: TRBJ1-5
size: NA
V: TRBV6-1
CDR3: CASSGQGASQPQHF
DNA: TGTGCCAGCAGTGGGCAGGGGGCCAGTCAGCCCCAGCATTTT

D: TRBD2
J: TRBJ2-5
size: NA
V: TRBV5-1
CDR3: CASSSTGTKQETQYF
DNA: TGCGCCAGCAGCTCCACCGGGACTAAGCAAGAGACCCAGTACTTC

D: TRBD1
J: TRBJ2-3
size: NA
V: TRBV18
CDR3: CASSPNQGATDTQYF
DNA: TGTGCCAGCTCACCAAACCAGGGGGCCACAGATACGCAGTATTTT

D: NA
J: TRBJ2-3
size: few
V: TRBV11-2
CDR3: CASSVGLITDTQYF
DNA: TGTGCCAGCAGCGTGGGACTGATCACAGATACGCAGTATTTT

D: NA
J: TRBJ2-7
size: NA
V: TRBV5-1
CDR3: CASSLSSTGNEQYF
DNA: TGCGCCAGCAGCCTAAGCAGTACAGGGAACGAGCAGTACTTC

D: NA
J: TRBJ2-5
size: NA
V: TRBV5-1
CDR3: CASSLERTAGGIYQETQYF
DNA: TGCGCCAGCAGCTTGGAGCGTACGGCGGGCGGGATTTACCAAGAGACCCAGTACTTC

D: NA
J: TRBJ2-5
size: NA
V: TRBV5-1
CDR3: CASSLEGAEETQYF
DNA: TGCGCCAGCAGCTTGGAAGGGGCCGAAGAGACCCAGTACTTC

D: NA
J: TRBJ1-5
size: NA
V: TRBV6-6
CDR3: CASSATYSNQPQHF
DNA: TGTGCCAGCAGTGCGACTTATAGCAATCAGCCCCAGCATTTT

D: TRBD1
J: TRBJ2-2
size: once
V: TRBV27
CDR3: CASSFQTGSNTGELFF
DNA: TGTGCCAGCAGTTTCCAGACAGGGTCGAACACCGGGGAGCTGTTTTTT

D: NA
J: TRBJ2-6
size: NA
V: TRBV6-5
CDR3: CASSHTGTGANVLTF
DNA: TGTGCCAGCAGCCATACAGGGACCGGGGCCAACGTCCTGACTTTC

D: NA
J: TRBJ2-3
size: NA
V: TRBV2
CDR3: CASTRGDERSVSTDTQYF
DNA: TGTGCCAGCACACGAGGAGATGAGCGGTCGGTTAGCACAGATACGCAGTATTTT

D: NA
J: TRBJ2-2
size: once
V: TRBV6-1
CDR3: CASRSGLQNTGELFF
DNA: TGTGCCAGCAGATCCGGACTACAGAACACCGGGGAGCTGTTTTTT

D: TRBD2
J: TRBJ2-1
size: NA
V: TRBV28
CDR3: CASRVGGLAGHNEQFF
DNA: TGTGCCAGCAGGGTGGGAGGACTAGCGGGCCACAATGAGCAGTTCTTC

D: NA
J: TRBJ2-1
size: NA
V: TRBV15
CDR3: CATSRDSLEGNEQFF
DNA: TGTGCCACCAGCAGAGACAGCTTAGAGGGCAATGAGCAGTTCTTC

D: TRBD1
J: TRBJ1-5
size: NA
V: TRBV6-1
CDR3: CASSLGQGDQPQHF
DNA: TGTGCCAGCAGTCTCGGACAGGGAGATCAGCCCCAGCATTTT

D: TRBD2
J: TRBJ2-1
size: NA
V: TRBV29-1
CDR3: CSVWTSGRRSNEQFF
DNA: TGCAGCGTCTGGACTAGCGGGAGAAGGAGCAATGAGCAGTTCTTC

D: NA
J: TRBJ2-4
size: NA
V: TRBV28
CDR3: CASSFWGLAKNIQYF
DNA: TGTGCCAGCAGTTTCTGGGGGCTAGCCAAAAACATTCAGTACTTC

D: TRBD1
J: TRBJ2-7
size: NA
V: TRBV4-3
CDR3: CASSQDPGTGGNEQYF
DNA: TGCGCCAGCAGCCAAGATCCGGGGACAGGGGGAAACGAGCAGTACTTC

D: NA
J: TRBJ1-1
size: NA
V: TRBV7-9
CDR3: CASSLRYGEPAFF
DNA: TGTGCCAGCAGCTTACGGTACGGGGAGCCAGCTTTCTTT

D: NA
J: TRBJ2-7
size: few
V: TRBV7-6
CDR3: CASSQIASTALYEQYF
DNA: TGTGCCAGCAGTCAAATCGCCTCAACAGCCCTCTACGAGCAGTACTTC

D: TRBD1
J: TRBJ1-1
size: NA
V: TRBV6-5
CDR3: CASSPGQQNTEAFF
DNA: TGTGCCAGCAGCCCGGGACAGCAGAACACTGAAGCTTTCTTT

D: NA
J: TRBJ2-2
size: few
V: TRBV18
CDR3: CASSPTQGSGELFF
DNA: TGTGCCAGCTCACCAACTCAGGGGTCCGGGGAGCTGTTTTTT

D: TRBD1
J: TRBJ1-2
size: NA
V: TRBV9
CDR3: CASSVGGQGALHYGYTF
DNA: TGTGCCAGCAGCGTAGGGGGACAGGGGGCACTCCACTATGGCTACACCTTC

D: TRBD2
J: TRBJ2-2
size: few
V: TRBV9
CDR3: CASSGSVGLAGTGELFF
DNA: TGTGCCAGCAGCGGTTCAGTCGGACTAGCGGGCACCGGGGAGCTGTTTTTT

D: TRBD1
J: TRBJ1-5
size: NA
V: TRBV30
CDR3: CAWRDRGHDQPQHF
DNA: TGTGCCTGGAGAGACAGGGGGCACGATCAGCCCCAGCATTTT

D: TRBD2
J: TRBJ2-7
size: NA
V: TRBV28
CDR3: CAGSLTGGAGNEQYF
DNA: TGTGCCGGCAGTTTGACGGGGGGGGCAGGGAACGAGCAATACTTC

D: NA
J: TRBJ1-2
size: NA
V: TRBV11-2
CDR3: CASSPGLGLTNYGYTF
DNA: TGTGCCAGCAGCCCCGGTTTGGGCCTAACTAACTATGGCTACACCTTC

D: TRBD1
J: TRBJ1-1
size: NA
V: TRBV9
CDR3: CASSPGTGAIPNTEAFF
DNA: TGTGCCAGCAGCCCTGGGACAGGGGCCATACCGAACACTGAAGCTTTCTTT

D: NA
J: TRBJ1-4
size: once
V: TRBV30
CDR3: CAWRETGFSNEKLFF
DNA: TGTGCCTGGAGGGAAACAGGGTTCAGTAATGAAAAACTGTTTTTT

D: TRBD2
J: TRBJ2-5
size: NA
V: TRBV7-9
CDR3: CASSPGLAGGPRETQYF
DNA: TGTGCCAGCAGTCCGGGACTAGCGGGAGGACCCAGGGAGACCCAGTACTTC